The 24 T cell receptor beta chains in this list originate from one sample, sequenced in a study of CD8+CD57+ T cells in acquired aplastic anemia. CDR3 and TCR beta VDJ profiling relied on a genomic DNA template. TCRdb itself ran the reads through MiXCR, one entry per CDR3 protein. The sample shows a few hundred thousand distinct CDR3 sequences, roughly 50% of them seen only once. Only patients with CD8+CD57+ cell expansion on flow cytometry were chosen for sequencing. The sample consisted of sorted CD4+, CD8+, or CD8+CD57+ T cells (not recorded which) from PBMCs. The receptors stem from a human donor with aplastic anemia.

This clonotype was detected many times. This chain connects TRBV20-1 to TRBJ1-5, with D possibly being TRBD1 (6 bases). CDR1 DFQATT and CDR2 SNEGSKA come from the germline V gene (reference sequence). The CDR3 length is 16 residues. V shed 3 bases and J shed 1 base, with 16 bases lying between them. CDR3 region: CSARPTGRGSNQPQHF. DNA for the CDR3: TGCAGTGCTAGGCCTACAGGGAGAGGGAGCAATCAGCCCCAGCATTTT.

This clonotype was counted only a few times. A much more abundant neighbour one base away suggests this may be a read error. V is TRBV9 and J is TRBJ2-5; D tentatively reads TRBD1 or TRBD2 (5 bases each). This CDR3 comprises 13 residues. V dropped 6 bases and J dropped 1 base, with 10 bases sitting between them. CDR1 is SGDLS and CDR2 is YYNGEE in the germline V gene. The CDR3 sequence: CASNPGTQETQYF. In nucleotides, the CDR3 is TGTGCCAGCAACCCGGGGACCCAAGAGACCCAGTACTTC.

This clonotype was seen at least ten times. V is TRBV20-1 and J is TRBJ1-5; D is unclear. V was pared by 0 bases and J by 0 bases, with 21 bases between. The CDR3 spans 19 residues. Germline CDR1 reads DFQATT; CDR2 reads SNEGSKA (reference sequence). CDR3 sequence: CSAREGFIGDSRSNQPQHF. CDR3 coding DNA: TGCAGTGCTAGAGAGGGGTTTATCGGAGATTCCCGTAGCAATCAGCCCCAGCATTTT.

Remarks on this clonotype: A clone one base away is much larger, so this may be a read error. V usage is TRBV14 and J usage is TRBJ2-7; D remains ambiguous. V was cut by 1 base and J by 0 bases, with 13 bases left in between. This CDR3 comprises 16 residues. CDR1 is SGHDN and CDR2 is FVKESK in the germline V gene. CDR3 residues: CASSQGQLFSSYEQYF. The CDR3 bases are TGTGCCAGCAGCCAAGGGCAGCTTTTTAGCTCCTACGAGCAGTACTTC.

There are a few counts of this clonotype. The chain is built from TRBV6-1 and TRBJ1-4; D is ambiguous. The length of the CDR3 is 14 residues. Germline CDR1 is MNHNS and CDR2 is SASEGT. The ends were cut back, 3 bases at V and 3 bases at J, with 8 bases in the middle. This CDR3 reads CASSDRPANEKLFF. DNA of the CDR3: TGTGCCAGCAGTGATCGGCCAGCTAATGAAAAACTGTTTTTT.

As DNA, the CDR3 is TGTGCCAGCAGTGAAGGGTTCCAAGCTTTCTTT. Amino acids: CASSEGFQAFF. The gene calls are TRBV2 and TRBJ1-1; no reliable D call. Between the trimmed V and J ends, which lost 1 base and 9 bases, there was a span of 6 bases. From germline, CDR1 is SNHLY and CDR2 FYNNEI. The CDR3 is made up of 11 amino acids.

The chain combines TRBV2 with TRBJ2-1, with D possibly being TRBD1 (5 bases). The germline V gene encodes CDR1 SNHLY and CDR2 FYNNEI. Trimming removed 7 bases at V and 8 bases at J, with 12 bases between. The CDR3 length is 12 residues. The chain's CDR3 is CASMGQGDEQFF. CDR3 in DNA: TGTGCCAGCATGGGCCAGGGCGATGAGCAGTTCTTC.

In its sample, this clonotype was seen many times. The chain carries TRBV7-2 and TRBJ1-4; no firm D call. V dropped 1 base and J dropped 4 bases, with 7 bases sitting between them. This CDR3 region has 14 residues. From germline, CDR1 is SGHTA and CDR2 FQGNSA. The CDR3 DNA is TGTGCCAGCAGCTTAGTGGTGGGTAATGAAAAACTGTTTTTT. Translating it yields CASSLVVGNEKLFF.

The rearrangement joins TRBV2 to TRBJ2-7; D not certain. This CDR3 contains 13 residues. From germline, CDR1 is SNHLY and CDR2 FYNNEI. V was trimmed by 6 bases and J by 2 bases, leaving 11 bases between them. The DNA of the CDR3 is TGTGCCAGCAGAGAAAGGGAAACCTACGAGCAGTACTTC. Translating gives CASRERETYEQYF.

The V gene is TRBV20-1, the J gene TRBJ1-5; the match to TRBD1 covers 9 bases. The CDR3 is 13 residues long. Germline-derived CDR1 and CDR2 are DFQATT and SNEGSKA (reference sequence). V was clipped by 5 bases and J by 7 bases; unmatched bases: 6. CDR3 sequence (DNA): TGCAGTGCTCCCGGACAGGGGCGGCAGCCCCAGCATTTT. Amino acid sequence: CSAPGQGRQPQHF.

This clonotype was observed a few times. In DNA, the CDR3 is TGCAGTGCTAGAGGGGGACTAGCGGGGGGGCACTACAATGAGCAGTTCTTC. Its protein product is CSARGGLAGGHYNEQFF. This chain connects TRBV20-1 to TRBJ2-1; 16 nucleotides line up with TRBD2. The CDR3 runs to 17 residues. CDR1 is DFQATT and CDR2 is SNEGSKA in the germline V gene (reference sequence). Trimming at V came to 1 base and at J to 3 bases, leaving 3 bases not matched to a gene.

The chain combines TRBV10-3 with TRBJ1-5; 9 bases match TRBD1. The CDR3 covers 15 residues. The germline gives CDR1 ENHRY, CDR2 SYGVKD. V was pared by 0 bases and J by 7 bases, with 4 bases of the junction left unmatched. The chain's CDR3 is CAISESRTGEQPQHF. The CDR3 DNA reads as TGTGCCATCAGTGAGTCGAGGACAGGGGAACAGCCCCAGCATTTT.

The genes are TRBV2 and TRBJ2-7; 8 bases line up with TRBD2. Trimming removed 8 bases from V and 5 bases from J; junction bases left unmatched: 5. Germline V gives CDR1 SNHLY, CDR2 FYNNEI. This CDR3 comprises 12 residues. CDR3: CASSGGQHEQYF. DNA for the CDR3: TGTGCCAGCTCGGGGGGGCAACACGAGCAGTACTTC.

V gene TRBV12-5 combines with J gene TRBJ2-7, with a tentative D call TRBD1 (6 bases). The V end was cut by 7 bases, the J end by 4 bases, with 17 bases between. This CDR3 region has 14 residues. Germline lookup yields CDR1 LGHNT and CDR2 FRNRAP. The DNA of the CDR3 is TGTGCTAGTGCCCCCGGGACAAGCACTTACGAGCAGTACTTC. It yields the protein CASAPGTSTYEQYF.

This clonotype was detected only once. V usage is TRBV7-3 and J usage is TRBJ2-7; possibly TRBD2 for D (6 bases). CDR1 is SGHTA and CDR2 is FQGTGA in the germline V gene. The CDR3 is 14 amino acids. V was shortened by 7 bases and J by 5 bases, with 18 bases between the two germline ends. The CDR3 loop reads CASTAGPLSHEQYF. CDR3 nucleotides: TGTGCCAGCACCGCGGGACCGCTATCCCACGAGCAGTACTTC. Complete variable domain (other parts from reference TRBV7-3 and TRBJ2-7): GAGVSQTPSNKVTEKGKYVELRCDPISGHTALYWYRQSLGQGPEFLIYFQGTGAADDSGLPNDRFFAVRPEGSVSTLKIQRTERGDSAVYLCASTAGPLSHEQYFGPGTRLTVT.

The rearrangement uses TRBV7-9 and TRBJ1-6; TRBD1 matches 7 bases. Germline trimming cut 6 bases from V and 8 bases from J; bases unmatched to any gene: 7. This CDR3 contains 14 residues. Germline values: CDR1 SEHNR, CDR2 FQNEAQ (reference sequence). The CDR3 DNA is TGTGCCAGCAGGGAACAGGGGAGGCATTCACCCCTCCACTTT. Amino acids: CASREQGRHSPLHF.

J is TRBJ2-3 and V is TRBV19; D unclear. This CDR3 region has 11 residues. The ends were cut back, 7 bases at V and 0 bases at J, with 2 bases in the middle. CDR1 LNHDA and CDR2 SQIVND come from the germline V gene (reference sequence). Written as DNA, the CDR3 is TGTGCCAGTAAGAGCACAGATACGCAGTATTTT. Protein: CASKSTDTQYF.

V usage is TRBV10-3 and J usage is TRBJ2-7; 10 nucleotides agree with TRBD1. CDR1 is ENHRY, CDR2 SYGVKD, per germline. The trim removed 0 bases at V and 9 bases at J, leaving 14 bases unmatched. The CDR3 has 17 residues. CDR3 nucleotide sequence: TGTGCCATCAGTGAGTCGGGTATTACGGGACAGGGGATGCGGCAGTACTTC. The encoded protein is CAISESGITGQGMRQYF.

This sequence joins TRBV6-1 and TRBJ1-5; a weak D match, TRBD1 (6 bases). The CDR3 covers 13 residues. V was pared by 8 bases and J by 0 bases, with 8 bases between. Germline values: CDR1 MNHNS, CDR2 SASEGT. The CDR3 bases are TGTGCCAGCGGGACACCTAGCAATCAGCCCCAGCATTTT. It specifies CASGTPSNQPQHF.

J is TRBJ1-1 and V is TRBV30; no firm D call. This CDR3 is built from 15 residues. The V gene lost 2 bases and the J gene lost 0 bases, with 13 bases spanning the gap. Per the germline V gene, CDR1 is GTSNPN and CDR2 is SVGIG (reference sequence). CDR3 nucleotides: TGTGCCTGGAGTCTAACTCGGGGTCTGAACACTGAAGCTTTCTTT. It is translated as CAWSLTRGLNTEAFF.

J is TRBJ1-2 and V is TRBV12-3 or TRBV12-4; tentatively, D is TRBD1 (5 bases). The CDR3 runs to 15 residues. The germline V and J ends were trimmed by 6 bases and 2 bases, with 16 bases remaining between them. CDR3: CASSPTAQPNYGYTF. Here the CDR3 DNA reads TGTGCCAGCAGCCCGACAGCCCAGCCCAACTATGGCTACACCTTC.

Concerning this clonotype: With a much larger clone just one base away, this may be a read error. The chain employs TRBV5-1 and TRBJ1-3, with D unresolved. Per the germline V gene, CDR1 is SGHRS and CDR2 is YFSETQ. The CDR3 contains 17 residues. Trimming shortened V by 0 bases and J by 0 bases, and 13 bases separated the two germline ends. CDR3 in amino acids: CASSLEGSTSSGNTIYF. The DNA for the CDR3 is TGCGCCAGCAGCTTGGAGGGAAGCACATCCTCTGGAAACACCATATATTTT.

In DNA form, the CDR3 reads TGTGCCAGCAGCGTAGCTCCAGAATCGGAGACCCAGTACTTC. This gives the protein CASSVAPESETQYF. The V gene is TRBV9, the J gene TRBJ2-5; no clear D. V lost 0 bases and J lost 5, with 11 bases in between. Germline-derived CDR1 and CDR2 are SGDLS and YYNGEE. CDR3 length: 14 residues.

Only a few counts were recorded for this clonotype. The chain employs TRBV15 and TRBJ1-2, with a possible D match to TRBD1 (6 bases). The CDR3 runs to 13 residues. CDR1 is LNHNV, CDR2 YYDKDF, per germline (reference sequence). V lost 5 bases to trimming and J lost 6 bases, with 13 bases between them. The CDR3 bases are TGTGCCACCAGCCTAACGGGGGGCGATGGCTACACCTTC. This sequence encodes CATSLTGGDGYTF.